Described below is a single T cell receptor (beta chain) sequence and its context. Given a much more abundant clone one base away, this may be a read error. This entry comes from a study of glioma-infiltrating T cells. The iRepertoire nested amplicon-rescue multiplex PCR amplified TCR alpha and beta CDR3s from RNA. Each CDR3 protein gets one entry after TCRdb re-called the multiplex PCR reads with MiXCR. The sample comprises 90,000 or so distinct CDR3 sequences, around 40% of which are singletons, and around two fifths rests with the top ten. Germline V gives CDR1 SQVTM, CDR2 ANQGSEA. The CDR3 covers 13 residues.

The gene calls are TRBV29-1 and TRBJ2-2; TRBD2 agrees at 7 bases. The TCR originated in a human donor with low-grade glioma or glioblastoma, undergoing nonglioma brain surgery, or in good health (not recorded which). Specimen: glioma tissue, nonneoplastic brain tissue, or PBMCs (not recorded which). DNA of the CDR3: TGCAGCGCCGGGGAGGGGTACACCGCGGAGCTGTTTTTT. It is translated as CSAGEGYTAELFF.